This T cell receptor (beta chain) was recorded in a study of shared clonotypes between healthy human individuals. Study results and caveats: Sampling included only blood; tissue repertoires likely differ.

This clone showed up just once. What it recognizes is unknown. TCRdb keeps only in-frame clones here, not all; method: immunoSEQ multiplex PCR. The repertoire holds about 1.1 million clones, with about four fifths as singletons. The CDR3 is made up of 15 amino acids. V was pared by 7 bases and J by 0 bases, with 13 bases between. Germline CDR1 reads MDHEN; CDR2 reads SYDVKM. The V and J genes are TRBV28 and TRBJ1-5; no clear D. The sequence was obtained from a man aged 18 to 30 in good health. Some clones in this sample may be carry-over from other donors' samples. The specimen was memory CD4+ T cells from PBMCs. Subset meaning: CD45RA-negative fraction. CDR3 nucleotides: TGTGCCAGCATGGGCGGATCATATAGCAATCAGCCCCAGCATTTT. Protein product: CASMGGSYSNQPQHF.